The clone carrying this TCR beta chain was picked up a small number of times. Antigen: not known. The data originate from a study of response to subunit inactivated influenza vaccine. Whole-study findings and limits: It was suggested by the authors that few new T cells are recruited by each seasonal influenza vaccination.

TCRdb redid the calling of the RT-PCR reads with MiXCR, one entry per CDR3 protein. The sample yields more than 450,000 distinct CDR3 sequences, 12% seen once. The CDR3 is 12 amino acids. Germline-derived CDR1 and CDR2 are SQVTM and ANQGSEA. V lost 6 bases and J lost 3, with 10 bases in between. This chain joins TRBV29-1 and TRBJ2-3; weak D call: TRBD1 (5 bases). This clonotype was obtained from a man aged 45-65 years who received an inactivated influenza vaccine. The sequencing used PBMCs from blood, collected on the day of vaccination. The CDR3 protein is CSVNQGTDTQYF. CDR3 DNA sequence: TGCAGCGTGAATCAGGGAACAGATACGCAGTATTTT.